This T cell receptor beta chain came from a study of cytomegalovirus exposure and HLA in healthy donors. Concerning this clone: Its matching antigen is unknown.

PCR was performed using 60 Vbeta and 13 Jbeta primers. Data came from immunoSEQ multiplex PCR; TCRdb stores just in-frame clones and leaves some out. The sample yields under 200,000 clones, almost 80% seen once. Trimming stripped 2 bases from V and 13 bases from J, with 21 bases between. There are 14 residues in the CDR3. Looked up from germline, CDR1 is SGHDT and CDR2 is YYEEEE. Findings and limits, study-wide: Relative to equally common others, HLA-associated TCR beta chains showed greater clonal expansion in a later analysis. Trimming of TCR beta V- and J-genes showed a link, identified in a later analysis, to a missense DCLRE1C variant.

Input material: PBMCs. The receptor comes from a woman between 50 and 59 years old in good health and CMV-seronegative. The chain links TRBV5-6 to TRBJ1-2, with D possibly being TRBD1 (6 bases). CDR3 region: CASSFLQGKGESTF. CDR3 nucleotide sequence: TGTGCCAGCAGCTTTCTACAGGGAAAAGGGGAGTCCACCTTC.